The 29 T cell receptor beta chains in this list originate from one sample, sequenced in a study of blood T cell repertoires in COVID-19. Libraries were prepared by immunoSEQ multiplex PCR; TCRdb keeps only in-frame clonotypes and omits some of them. Of around 64,000 clones listed, approximately 91% are singletons. Sequenced sample: peripheral blood. Receptors originate from a human donor in a cohort sampled during active COVID-19.

Concerning this clone itself: Other nucleotide sequences from this sample produce the same CDR3. The V and J genes are TRBV11-2 and TRBJ2-7, with 13 bases lining up with TRBD2. This CDR3 contains 15 residues. V lost 4 bases and J lost 1; bases outside the gene matches: 1. Looked up from germline, CDR1 is SGHAT and CDR2 is FQNNGV. The CDR3 loop is CASSSGLAGSYEQYF. The CDR3 bases are TGTGCCAGCAGCTCGGGACTAGCGGGATCCTACGAGCAGTACTTC.

V and J are TRBV25-1 and TRBJ1-2; 9 positions match TRBD1. Trimming cost V 4 bases and J 0 bases; bases outside gene matches: 3. Germline V gene sequence: CDR1 MGHDK, CDR2 SYGVNS. This CDR3 is 15 amino acids long. CDR3 region: CASSGRDRANYGYTF. In DNA, the CDR3 is TGTGCCAGCAGTGGGCGGGACAGGGCTAACTATGGCTACACCTTC.

This clone showed up just once. V is TRBV10-3 and J is TRBJ2-1; TRBD2 matches at 8 bases. V was pared by 7 bases and J by 7 bases, with 15 bases of the junction left unmatched. This CDR3 has 16 amino acids. Germline assignment: CDR1 ENHRY and CDR2 SYGVKD. The CDR3 DNA is TGTGCCATCACCTCATCGGGGGCGGGAGGTTTGAATGAGCAGTTCTTC. It encodes CAITSSGAGGLNEQFF.

The chain couples TRBV27 to TRBJ2-7; possible D gene TRBD1, 6 bases. Germline lookup yields CDR1 MNHEY and CDR2 SMNVEV (reference sequence). CDR3 length: 18 residues. V shed 2 bases and J shed 4 bases, with 24 bases lying between them. DNA of the CDR3: TGTGCCAGCAGTTTAAGACCCGCCCGAACACAGGGTACATACGAGCAGTACTTC. Its translation is CASSLRPARTQGTYEQYF.

The rearrangement joins TRBV5-1 to TRBJ2-1, with D possibly being TRBD2 (6 bases). The germline gives CDR1 SGHRS, CDR2 YFSETQ. CDR3 length: 14 amino acids. V lost 0 bases and J 8 bases, leaving 12 bases between the germline ends. The CDR3 nucleotides read TGCGCCAGCAGCTTGGGGGGTAGGAGGGATGAGCAGTTCTTC. Its translation is CASSLGGRRDEQFF.

This clone has a single count. The chain uses TRBV18 and TRBJ2-6; 10 bases map to TRBD2. Losses at the gene ends were 0 bases for V and 0 bases for J; bases not matched to a gene: 5. Germline V gene lookup returns CDR1 KGHSH and CDR2 LQKENI. The CDR3 sequence is 19 residues long. The CDR3: CASSPPGLAPRSGANVLTF. CDR3 in DNA: TGTGCCAGCTCACCACCGGGACTAGCGCCACGCTCTGGGGCCAACGTCCTGACTTTC. The variable domain in full, completed from reference TRBV18 and TRBJ2-6, reads NAGVMQNPRHLVRRRGQEARLRCSPMKGHSHVYWYRQLPEEGLKFMVYLQKENIIDESGMPKERFSAEFPKEGPSILRIQQVVRGDSAAYFCASSPPGLAPRSGANVLTFGAGSRLTVL.

This clone was recorded only once. The genes are TRBV28 and TRBJ2-1, with D possibly TRBD2 on 7 matching bases. The CDR3 contains 15 residues. Per the germline V gene, CDR1 is MDHEN and CDR2 is SYDVKM. V was pared by 7 bases and J by 4 bases, with 17 bases between. CDR3: CASKGGGPAYNEQFF. As DNA, the CDR3 is TGTGCCAGCAAAGGGGGGGGGCCTGCTTACAATGAGCAGTTCTTC.

This chain uses TRBV20-1 with TRBJ2-1; 8 nucleotides align to TRBD2. The germline V gene has CDR1 DFQATT and CDR2 SNEGSKA (reference sequence). The CDR3 totals 14 residues. V gave up 3 bases and J gave up 3 bases; unmatched junction bases: 4. The CDR3 sequence: CSASTSGGYNEQFF. CDR3 nucleotides: TGCAGTGCTAGTACTAGCGGAGGCTACAATGAGCAGTTCTTC.

This chain links TRBV9 with TRBJ1-1, with 7 bases identical to TRBD1. CDR3 length: 15 residues. Germline loops: CDR1 SGDLS, CDR2 YYNGEE. The V and J ends lost 4 bases and 3 bases, in that order; junction bases with no gene match: 9. The CDR3 DNA is TGTGCCAGCAGCCCCCGAATAGACAGGGACACTGAAGCTTTCTTT. This translates into CASSPRIDRDTEAFF.

This clone showed up just once. The chain employs TRBV6-1 and TRBJ1-3; D ambiguous. The CDR3 has 18 residues. V was clipped by 2 bases and J by 2 bases, with 19 bases between them. The germline CDR1 and CDR2 sequences are MNHNS and SASEGT. The CDR3 sequence is CASSERTMGGNPGNTIYF. The CDR3 DNA follows: TGTGCCAGCAGTGAAAGAACAATGGGAGGGAACCCTGGAAACACCATATATTTT.

CDR3 in amino acids: CASRLMSSNQPQHF. The CDR3 DNA reads TGTGCCAGCAGGCTAATGTCTAGCAATCAGCCCCAGCATTTT. V and J are TRBV6-5 and TRBJ1-5, with unresolved D. This CDR3 has 14 residues. From germline, CDR1 is MNHEY and CDR2 SVGAGI. V dropped 6 bases and J dropped 0 bases, with 9 bases sitting between them.

The chain recombines TRBV7-3 with TRBJ2-1, with TRBD2 matching over 9 bases. The CDR3 is made up of 14 amino acids. Germline V gene sequence: CDR1 SGHTA, CDR2 FQGTGA. The V and J ends lost 0 bases and 7 bases, in that order; junction bases with no gene match: 1. CDR3 in amino acids: CASSLTSGRNEQFF. As DNA, the CDR3 is TGTGCCAGCAGCTTAACTAGCGGGAGAAATGAGCAGTTCTTC.

The rearrangement uses TRBV5-4 and TRBJ2-7; 7 bases map to TRBD1. The length of the CDR3 is 15 residues. Germline V gene lookup returns CDR1 SGHNT and CDR2 YYREEE (reference sequence). V dropped 5 bases and J dropped 0; count of bases not matched to a gene: 8. DNA for the CDR3: TGTGCCAGCAGACCCGACAGGGCCAGCTCCTACGAGCAGTACTTC. This gives the protein CASRPDRASSYEQYF.

V gene TRBV18 combines with J gene TRBJ2-2; the match to TRBD1 covers 10 bases. The V segment lost 4 bases and the J segment 3 bases; nucleotides outside the gene matches: 5. The germline CDR1 and CDR2 sequences are KGHSH and LQKENI. CDR3 length: 16 amino acids. CDR3 nucleotides: TGTGCCAGCTCACTTATCGGGACAGGGGACACCGGGGAGCTGTTTTTT. Its translation: CASSLIGTGDTGELFF.

The chain uses TRBV18 and TRBJ1-1, with D possibly TRBD1 on 6 matching bases. V was trimmed by 4 bases and J by 3 bases, leaving 18 bases between them. Per the germline V gene, CDR1 is KGHSH and CDR2 is LQKENI. The CDR3 extends over 16 amino acids. The CDR3: CASSLRQALEDTEAFF. CDR3 DNA sequence: TGTGCCAGCTCACTCAGACAGGCCTTGGAAGACACTGAAGCTTTCTTT.

This clone has only one observation. CDR3 residues: CATSDQVSSYNEQFF. The CDR3 DNA sequence: TGTGCCACCAGTGATCAAGTGAGCTCCTACAATGAGCAGTTCTTC. This sequence joins TRBV24-1 and TRBJ2-1; D is uncertain. The germline V gene has CDR1 KGHDR and CDR2 SFDVKD. This CDR3 has 15 residues. Trimming took off 3 bases at V and 0 bases at J, with 8 bases between the two ends.

This clone was seen a few times. The genes are TRBV6-4 and TRBJ2-5, with TRBD2 matching 7 bases. Germline V gene sequence: CDR1 MRHNA, CDR2 SNTAGT. Trimming cost V 5 bases and J 4 bases; bases outside gene matches: 10. The CDR3 has 15 amino acids. The CDR3 sequence: CASSRLGIAGETQYF. DNA of the CDR3: TGTGCCAGCAGTAGGCTCGGTATAGCGGGAGAGACCCAGTACTTC.

The V call is TRBV6-5, the J call TRBJ2-7; no definite D call. The V and J ends lost 7 bases and 2 bases respectively, with 15 bases between them. CDR1 and CDR2 (germline): MNHEY, SVGAGI. The CDR3 extends over 14 amino acids. CDR3 in amino acids: CASNSPAVPYEQYF. The CDR3 coding sequence is TGTGCCAGCAATTCACCCGCAGTCCCCTACGAGCAGTACTTC.

This clone was seen only a few times. The chain links TRBV7-2 to TRBJ2-7, with 8 nucleotides matching TRBD2. Trimming took 2 bases from V and 5 from J; bases not matched to a gene: 14. Per the germline V gene, CDR1 is SGHTA and CDR2 is FQGNSA. CDR3 size: 17 residues. CDR3 sequence: CASSLFGRTSLNHEQYF. The CDR3 DNA reads TGTGCCAGCAGCTTATTCGGGAGGACTAGCCTCAACCACGAGCAGTACTTC.

The V call is TRBV7-2, the J call TRBJ2-7, with 8 bases that match TRBD1. The germline V gene has CDR1 SGHTA and CDR2 FQGNSA. The CDR3 spans 19 residues. After removal of 1 base from V and 1 base from J, the junction contained 15 bases not matched to a gene. The DNA of the CDR3 is TGTGCCAGCAGCTTAGTTGGCAGGGGGCGAGTGACCCCTTCCTACGAGCAGTACTTC. Translated: CASSLVGRGRVTPSYEQYF.

This rearrangement joins TRBV6-5 to TRBJ2-7; 11 nucleotides agree with TRBD1. The CDR3 spans 15 residues. With 5 bases clipped from V and 6 bases from J, the junction kept 9 bases outside the gene matches. Germline CDR1 and CDR2: MNHEY and SVGAGI. The CDR3 loop is CASSLTDRGLSEQYF. In nucleotides, the CDR3 is TGTGCCAGCAGTCTAACGGACAGGGGGCTTAGCGAGCAGTACTTC.

In its sample, this clone was seen once. The chain joins TRBV28 to TRBJ2-2, with D tentatively TRBD1 (6 bases). V was trimmed by 4 bases and J by 5 bases, leaving 20 bases between them. The CDR3 runs to 17 residues. Germline values: CDR1 MDHEN, CDR2 SYDVKM. DNA for the CDR3: TGTGCCAGCAGTTCTTTTATGGGGGCCCGCGTGACCGGGGAGCTGTTTTTT. Its translation: CASSSFMGARVTGELFF.

The DNA of the CDR3 is TGTGCCAGCAGCTTAGCAGAGGGGGCCATCCTTGGGAGCAATCAGCCCCAGCATTTT. As protein: CASSLAEGAILGSNQPQHF. This chain joins TRBV7-9 and TRBJ1-5; 7 bases agree with TRBD1. V gave up 0 bases and J gave up 1 base; unmatched junction bases: 12. Germline CDR1 and CDR2: SEHNR and FQNEAQ (reference sequence). The length of the CDR3 is 19 residues.

The V gene is TRBV5-6, the J gene TRBJ2-7; the D gene is possibly TRBD2 (6 bases). V lost 4 bases and J 4 bases, leaving 15 bases between the germline ends. Germline CDR1 and CDR2: SGHDT and YYEEEE. The CDR3 totals 14 residues. The CDR3 region has the DNA TGTGCCAGCAGCACCCAAGCCGGAGGGTACGAGCAGTACTTC. This translates into CASSTQAGGYEQYF.

The chain combines TRBV7-7 with TRBJ2-1, with D unresolved. Germline assignment: CDR1 SSHAT and CDR2 FNYEAQ (reference sequence). V shed 1 base and J shed 6 bases, with 7 bases lying between them. This CDR3 has 13 residues. In nucleotides, the CDR3 is TGTGCCAGCAGCTTAGGACCAGGCAATGAGCAGTTCTTC. This gives the protein CASSLGPGNEQFF.

The V and J genes are TRBV24-1 and TRBJ1-5; D uncertain. Germline lookup yields CDR1 KGHDR and CDR2 SFDVKD. The CDR3 is 13 amino acids. Trimming cost V 6 bases and J 0 bases, with 5 bases left between them. DNA of the CDR3: TGTGCCACCAGTTTCAGTAGCAATCAGCCCCAGCATTTT. It specifies CATSFSSNQPQHF.

This chain connects TRBV7-3 to TRBJ2-2, with D possibly being TRBD2 (7 bases). Per the germline V gene, CDR1 is SGHTA and CDR2 is FQGTGA. The CDR3 spans 18 residues. The V end was cut by 5 bases, the J end by 4 bases, with 23 bases between. CDR3 nucleotide sequence: TGTGCCAGCAGCCCCATGGGGGGGCAAGTGGTTCGCACCGGGGAGCTGTTTTTT. It codes for CASSPMGGQVVRTGELFF.

The rearrangement uses TRBV4-1 and TRBJ2-4; the match to TRBD2 covers 9 bases. In germline, CDR1 is MGHRA, CDR2 YSYEKL. CDR3 length: 18 amino acids. J lost 2 bases, V lost 0 bases, and 8 bases had no gene match. The CDR3 loop is CASSQDSALAGSKNIQYF. CDR3 in DNA: TGCGCCAGCAGCCAAGATAGCGCCCTAGCGGGATCCAAAAACATTCAGTACTTC.

The J gene is TRBJ2-5, the V gene TRBV6-6, with 9 bases lining up with TRBD1. The CDR3 is 16 amino acids. Germline V lookup: CDR1 MNHNY, CDR2 SVGAGI (reference sequence). The V segment lost 6 bases and the J segment 10 bases; nucleotides outside the gene matches: 18. CDR3 coding DNA: TGTGCCAGCAGAACCATCCTAAAGGGGACAGGGCAGGACCAGTACTTC. It translates to CASRTILKGTGQDQYF.